This TCR beta chain was identified in a study of blood T cell repertoires in COVID-19. Study background: The samples span acute and convalescent COVID-19 from the United States, Italy and Spain. T cells, B-cell-depleted T cells, or PBMCs supplied cDNA or gDNA.

Authors' analysis steps: Quantification of nucleated cells was approximated via reference gene primer amplification. TCRdb keeps only in-frame clones here, not all; method: immunoSEQ multiplex PCR. D and trimming come from the DNA, and the V and J calls and clone size come from that table. The table shows 100,000 to 120,000 clones, with almost 80% occurring only once. CDR1 and CDR2 from the germline V gene are MDHEN and SYDVKM. The CDR3 covers 15 residues. Trimming took 3 bases from V and 2 from J; bases not matched to a gene: 6. The TCR originated in an elderly woman with active or convalescent COVID-19. Sequenced material: peripheral blood. The chain is built from TRBV28 and TRBJ2-7; TRBD2 aligns across 8 bases. CDR3 in amino acids: CASSFPPGGAYEQYF. The CDR3 coding sequence is TGTGCCAGCAGTTTCCCTCCGGGAGGGGCCTACGAGCAGTACTTC.